Given below is one TCR beta chain in context. Its antigen is not known. Patients aged 18 to 65 had newly diagnosed hyperthyroidism that had lasted under 2 months. RNA transcripts served as the template for amplifying TCR beta CDR3 regions. TCR CDR3 underwent first-round RT-PCR with the HTBI primer set. TCRdb re-called the multiplex PCR reads with MiXCR, one entry per CDR3 protein. This sample has more than 150,000 distinct CDR3 sequences, with about 17% found just once. This entry belongs to a study of T cells in Graves' hyperthyroidism and ophthalmopathy. General study results and limits: From stable hyperthyroidism, ophthalmopathy was separated by a 13 V-J model.

The V and J ends lost 7 bases and 4 bases respectively, with 13 bases between them. This CDR3 region has 14 residues. V usage is TRBV6-7 and J usage is TRBJ1-4; a weak D match, TRBD1 (5 bases). TRBV6-7 has ORF status, its function being uncertain. The receptor's source is a woman aged 45-65 years with Graves' hyperthyroidism. Material: blood. Here the CDR3 DNA reads TGTGCCAGCACCCTTGGGGGTTATAATGAAAAACTGTTTTTT. Translating gives CASTLGGYNEKLFF.